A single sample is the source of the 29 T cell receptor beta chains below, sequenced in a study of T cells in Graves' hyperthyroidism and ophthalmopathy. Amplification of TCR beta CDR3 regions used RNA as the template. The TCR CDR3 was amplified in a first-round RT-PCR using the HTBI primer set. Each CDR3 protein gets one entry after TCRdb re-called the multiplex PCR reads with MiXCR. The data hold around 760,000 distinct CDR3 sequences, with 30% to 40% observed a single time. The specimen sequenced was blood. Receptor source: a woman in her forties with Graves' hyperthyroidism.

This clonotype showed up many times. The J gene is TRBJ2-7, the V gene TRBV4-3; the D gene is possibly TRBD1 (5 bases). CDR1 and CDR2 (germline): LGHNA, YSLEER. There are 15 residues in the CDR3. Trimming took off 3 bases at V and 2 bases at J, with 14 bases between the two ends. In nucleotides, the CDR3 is TGCGCCAGCAGCCAGGGTGGGGCAGGCACCTACGAGCAGTACTTC. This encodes CASSQGGAGTYEQYF.

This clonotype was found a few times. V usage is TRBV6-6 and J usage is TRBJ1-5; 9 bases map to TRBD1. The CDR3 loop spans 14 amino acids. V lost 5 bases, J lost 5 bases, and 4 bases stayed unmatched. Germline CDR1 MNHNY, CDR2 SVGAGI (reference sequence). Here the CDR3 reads CASSEGQGYQPQHF. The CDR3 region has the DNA TGTGCCAGCAGTGAGGGACAGGGATATCAGCCCCAGCATTTT.

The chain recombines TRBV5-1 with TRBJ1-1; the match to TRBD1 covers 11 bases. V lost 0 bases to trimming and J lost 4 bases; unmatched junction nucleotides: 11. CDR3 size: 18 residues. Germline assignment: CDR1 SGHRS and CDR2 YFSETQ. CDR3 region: CASSLGTGTGGIGTEAFF. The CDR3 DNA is TGCGCCAGCAGCTTGGGCACCGGGACAGGGGGGATCGGCACTGAAGCTTTCTTT.

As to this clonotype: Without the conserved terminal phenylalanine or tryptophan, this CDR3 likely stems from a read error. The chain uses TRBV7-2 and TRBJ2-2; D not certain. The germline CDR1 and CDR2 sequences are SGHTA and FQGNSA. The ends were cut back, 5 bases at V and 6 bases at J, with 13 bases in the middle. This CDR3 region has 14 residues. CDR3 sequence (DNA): TGTGCCAGCAGCGCGGCCGTAGATGCCGGGGAGCTGTTTTCT. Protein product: CASSAAVDAGELFS.

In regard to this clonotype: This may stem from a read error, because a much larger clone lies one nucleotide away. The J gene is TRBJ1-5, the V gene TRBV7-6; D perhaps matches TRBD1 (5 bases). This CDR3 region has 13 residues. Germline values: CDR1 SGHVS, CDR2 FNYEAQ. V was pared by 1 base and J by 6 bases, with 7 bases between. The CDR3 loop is CASSLGRAQPQHF. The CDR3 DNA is TGTGCCAGCAGCTTAGGCAGGGCTCAGCCCCAGCATTTT.

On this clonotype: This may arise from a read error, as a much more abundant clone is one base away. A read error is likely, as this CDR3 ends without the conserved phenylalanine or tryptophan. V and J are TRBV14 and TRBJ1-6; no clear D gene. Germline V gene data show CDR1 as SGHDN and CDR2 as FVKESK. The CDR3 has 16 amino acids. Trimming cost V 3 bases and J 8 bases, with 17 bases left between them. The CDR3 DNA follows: TGTGCCAGCAGCCACCAAGGACCGTCGCGGCATTCACCCCTCCACCTT. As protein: CASSHQGPSRHSPLHL.

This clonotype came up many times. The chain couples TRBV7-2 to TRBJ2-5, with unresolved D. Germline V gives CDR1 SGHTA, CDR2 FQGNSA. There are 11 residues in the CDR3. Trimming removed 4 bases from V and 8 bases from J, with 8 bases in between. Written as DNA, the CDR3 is TGTGCCAGCAGCTCACAGTATACCCAGTACTTC. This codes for CASSSQYTQYF.

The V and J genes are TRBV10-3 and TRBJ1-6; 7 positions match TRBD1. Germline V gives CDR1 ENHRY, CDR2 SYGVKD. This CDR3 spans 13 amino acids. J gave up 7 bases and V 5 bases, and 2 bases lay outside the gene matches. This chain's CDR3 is CAISSTGNSPLHF. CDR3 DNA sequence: TGTGCCATCAGTTCGACAGGGAATTCACCCCTCCACTTT.

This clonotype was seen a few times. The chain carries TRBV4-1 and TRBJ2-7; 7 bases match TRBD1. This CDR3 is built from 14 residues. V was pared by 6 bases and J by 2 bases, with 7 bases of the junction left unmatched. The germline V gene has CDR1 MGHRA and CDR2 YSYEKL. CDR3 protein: CASSRRQGTYEQYF. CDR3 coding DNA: TGCGCCAGCAGTCGTAGACAGGGCACCTACGAGCAGTACTTC.

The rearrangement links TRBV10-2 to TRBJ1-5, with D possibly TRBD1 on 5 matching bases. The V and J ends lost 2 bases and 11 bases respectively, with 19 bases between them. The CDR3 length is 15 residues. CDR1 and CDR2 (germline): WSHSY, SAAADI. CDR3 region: CASSEVGRGQETQHF. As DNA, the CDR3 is TGCGCCAGCAGTGAGGTCGGACGCGGACAAGAGACCCAGCATTTT.

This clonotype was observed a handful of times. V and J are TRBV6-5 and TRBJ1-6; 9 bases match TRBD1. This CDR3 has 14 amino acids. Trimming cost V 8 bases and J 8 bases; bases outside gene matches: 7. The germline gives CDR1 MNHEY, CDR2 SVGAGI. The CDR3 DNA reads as TGTGCCAGCGGCCCTGGACAGGGGTATTCACCCCTCCACTTT. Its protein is CASGPGQGYSPLHF.

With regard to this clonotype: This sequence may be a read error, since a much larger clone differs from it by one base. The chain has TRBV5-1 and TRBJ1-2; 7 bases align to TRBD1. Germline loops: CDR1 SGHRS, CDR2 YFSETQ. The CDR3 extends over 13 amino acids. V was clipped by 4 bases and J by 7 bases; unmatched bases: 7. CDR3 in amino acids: CASSDGTAGGYTF. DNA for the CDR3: TGCGCCAGCAGCGACGGGACAGCGGGTGGCTACACCTTC.

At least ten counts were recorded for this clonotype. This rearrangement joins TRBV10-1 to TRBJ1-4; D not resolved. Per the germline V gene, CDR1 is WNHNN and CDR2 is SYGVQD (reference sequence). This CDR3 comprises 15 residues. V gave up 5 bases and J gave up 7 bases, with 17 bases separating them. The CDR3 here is CASSRGLGSAEKLFF. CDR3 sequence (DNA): TGCGCCAGCAGTCGCGGCCTTGGGAGTGCTGAAAAACTGTTTTTT.

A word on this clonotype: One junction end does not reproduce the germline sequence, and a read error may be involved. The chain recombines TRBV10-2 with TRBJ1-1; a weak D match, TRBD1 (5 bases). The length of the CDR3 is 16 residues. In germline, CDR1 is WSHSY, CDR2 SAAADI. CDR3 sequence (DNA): TGTGCCAGCAGTTATTTTGGAAGAGACGGGGGGTTGGAAGCTTTCTTT. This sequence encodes CASSYFGRDGGLEAFF.

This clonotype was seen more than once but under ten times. CDR3 nucleotide sequence: TGCGCCAGCAGTGGACAGGGTTGGGATTCACCCCTCCACTTT. As protein: CASSGQGWDSPLHF. V usage is TRBV10-1 and J usage is TRBJ1-6, with 7 bases matching TRBD1. The germline V gene has CDR1 WNHNN and CDR2 SYGVQD (reference sequence). The CDR3 is 14 residues long. Trimming removed 4 bases from V and 8 bases from J; junction bases left unmatched: 5.

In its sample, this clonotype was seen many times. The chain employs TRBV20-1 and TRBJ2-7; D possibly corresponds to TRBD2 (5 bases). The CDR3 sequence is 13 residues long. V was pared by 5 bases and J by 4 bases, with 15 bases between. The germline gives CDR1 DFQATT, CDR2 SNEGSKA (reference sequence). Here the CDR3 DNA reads TGCAGTGCTTGCCTAGAGGGCGGATACGAGCAGTACTTC. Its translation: CSACLEGGYEQYF.

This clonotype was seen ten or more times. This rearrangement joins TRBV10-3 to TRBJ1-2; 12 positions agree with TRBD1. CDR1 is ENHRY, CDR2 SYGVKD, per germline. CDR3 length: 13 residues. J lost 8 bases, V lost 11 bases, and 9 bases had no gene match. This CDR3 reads CAFSGQGAPGYTF. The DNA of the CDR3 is TGTGCCTTCTCGGGACAGGGGGCGCCGGGCTACACCTTC.

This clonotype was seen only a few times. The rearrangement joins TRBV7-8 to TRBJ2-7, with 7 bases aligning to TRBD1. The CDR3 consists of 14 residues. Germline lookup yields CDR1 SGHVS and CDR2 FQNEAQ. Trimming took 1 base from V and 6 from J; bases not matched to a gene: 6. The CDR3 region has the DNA TGTGCCAGCAGCTTAGAGTGGACAGGCCCCGAGCAGTACTTC. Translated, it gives CASSLEWTGPEQYF.

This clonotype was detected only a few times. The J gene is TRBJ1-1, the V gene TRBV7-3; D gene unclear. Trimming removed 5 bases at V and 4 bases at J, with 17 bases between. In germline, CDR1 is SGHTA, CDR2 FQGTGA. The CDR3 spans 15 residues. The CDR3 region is CASSPHGRIATEAFF. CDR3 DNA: TGTGCCAGCAGCCCACACGGCAGGATAGCCACTGAAGCTTTCTTT.

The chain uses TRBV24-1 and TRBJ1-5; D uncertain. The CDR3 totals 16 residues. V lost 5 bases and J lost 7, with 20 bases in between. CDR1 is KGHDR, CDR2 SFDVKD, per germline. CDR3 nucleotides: TGTGCCACCAGTGGTATCCGGGAGTCTAGGTGGCAGCCCCAGCATTTT. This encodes CATSGIRESRWQPQHF.

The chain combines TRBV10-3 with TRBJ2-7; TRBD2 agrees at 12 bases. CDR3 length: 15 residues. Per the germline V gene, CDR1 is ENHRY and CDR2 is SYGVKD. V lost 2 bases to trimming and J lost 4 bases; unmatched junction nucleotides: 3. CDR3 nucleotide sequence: TGTGCCATCAGTGAGGGACTAGCGGGGAAATACGAGCAGTACTTC. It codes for CAISEGLAGKYEQYF.

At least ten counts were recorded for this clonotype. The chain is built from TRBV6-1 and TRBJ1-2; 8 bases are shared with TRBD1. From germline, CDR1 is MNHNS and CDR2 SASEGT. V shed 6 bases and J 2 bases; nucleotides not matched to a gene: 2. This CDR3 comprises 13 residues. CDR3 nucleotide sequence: TGTGCCAGCAGGACAGGGGAGAACTATGGCTACACCTTC. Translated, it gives CASRTGENYGYTF.

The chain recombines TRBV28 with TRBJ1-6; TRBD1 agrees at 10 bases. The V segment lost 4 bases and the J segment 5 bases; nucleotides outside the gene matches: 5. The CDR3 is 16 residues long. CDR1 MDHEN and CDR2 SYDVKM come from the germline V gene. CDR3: CASSSGQGENNSPLHF. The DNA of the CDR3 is TGTGCCAGCAGTTCCGGACAGGGGGAGAATAATTCACCCCTCCACTTT.

In DNA form, the CDR3 reads TGTGCCATCAGCTACGCGGGGGATACGCAGTATTTT. It translates to CAISYAGDTQYF. The rearrangement uses TRBV10-3 and TRBJ2-3; possibly TRBD2 for D (6 bases). This CDR3 has 12 residues. With 6 bases removed from V and 6 bases from J, the gap between germline ends came to 10 bases. Looked up from germline, CDR1 is ENHRY and CDR2 is SYGVKD.

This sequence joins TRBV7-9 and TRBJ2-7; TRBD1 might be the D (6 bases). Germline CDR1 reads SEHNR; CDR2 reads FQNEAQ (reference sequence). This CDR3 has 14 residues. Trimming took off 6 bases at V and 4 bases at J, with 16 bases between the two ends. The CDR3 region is CASSMDSRGYEQYF. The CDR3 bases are TGTGCCAGCAGTATGGACAGCCGCGGGTACGAGCAGTACTTC.

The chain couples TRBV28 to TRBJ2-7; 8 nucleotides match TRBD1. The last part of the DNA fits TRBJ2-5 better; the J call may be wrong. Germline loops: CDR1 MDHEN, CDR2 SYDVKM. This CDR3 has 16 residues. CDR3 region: CASSFSPTGEVETQYF. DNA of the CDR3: TGTGCCAGCAGTTTCTCCCCGACAGGGGAAGTAGAGACCCAGTACTTC.

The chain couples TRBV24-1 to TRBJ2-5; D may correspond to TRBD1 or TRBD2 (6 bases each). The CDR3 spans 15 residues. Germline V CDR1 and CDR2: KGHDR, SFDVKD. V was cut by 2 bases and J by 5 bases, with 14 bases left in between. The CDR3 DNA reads TGTGCCACCAGTGATTATCGGGGGCCCCAGGAGACCCAGTACTTC. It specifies CATSDYRGPQETQYF.

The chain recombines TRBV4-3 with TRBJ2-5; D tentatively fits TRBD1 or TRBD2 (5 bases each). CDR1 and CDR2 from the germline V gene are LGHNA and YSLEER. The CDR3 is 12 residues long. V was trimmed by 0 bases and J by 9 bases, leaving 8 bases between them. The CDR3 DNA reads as TGCGCCAGCAGCCAAGATAGGGGAGCCCAGTACTTC. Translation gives CASSQDRGAQYF.

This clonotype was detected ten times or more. CDR3 DNA: TGTGCCAGCAGCGGACTAGCGGGAGACGGAGAGACCCAGTACTTC. This translates into CASSGLAGDGETQYF. The rearrangement joins TRBV7-8 to TRBJ2-5, with 13 bases matching TRBD2. The V gene end was trimmed by 5 bases and the J gene end by 4 bases; junction bases not matched to a gene: 4. CDR3 size: 15 residues. CDR1 SGHVS and CDR2 FQNEAQ come from the germline V gene.